The T cell receptor beta chain under discussion was sequenced for a study of blood T cell repertoires in COVID-19. Data came from immunoSEQ multiplex PCR; TCRdb stores just in-frame clones and leaves some out. The sample includes roughly 96,000 clones, 82% of them seen just once. Sequenced: peripheral blood. The clonotype was recovered from an elderly man with acute or convalescent COVID-19.

The CDR3 here is CASSRWGEATDTQYF. CDR3 DNA: TGTGCCAGCAGCCGCTGGGGGGAGGCTACAGATACGCAGTATTTT. This rearrangement joins TRBV11-2 to TRBJ2-3; perhaps TRBD2 as D (6 bases). The V and J ends lost 5 bases and 3 bases respectively, with 15 bases between them. The germline V gene encodes CDR1 SGHAT and CDR2 FQNNGV. This CDR3 has 15 residues.